The 25 T cell receptor beta chains in this list originate from one sample, sequenced in a study of blood T cells in healthy people across ages. PCR was performed a second time for about 7 to 11 cycles using a sample-barcoded 5' primer and a J-beta primer mix. TCRdb used MiXCR to reprocess the 5' RACE reads, holding one entry per CDR3 protein. In the table there are about 780,000 distinct CDR3 sequences, about half of which are singletons. The sequenced material came from blood. Receptors originate from a man at least 80 years old in good health.

This clonotype was recorded at least ten times. The J gene is TRBJ2-1, the V gene TRBV20-1; D may correspond to TRBD1 or TRBD2 (5 bases each). V was cut by 1 base and J by 4 bases, with 8 bases left in between. The CDR3 loop spans 13 amino acids. Germline CDR1 is DFQATT and CDR2 is SNEGSKA (reference sequence). The DNA for the CDR3 is TGCAGTGCTAGAGGGGACCGTTACAATGAGCAGTTCTTC. It translates to CSARGDRYNEQFF.

The J gene is TRBJ1-3, the V gene TRBV29-1, with 9 bases aligning to TRBD1. There are 12 residues in the CDR3. Germline CDR1 SQVTM, CDR2 ANQGSEA. V was pared by 6 bases and J by 8 bases, with 5 bases of the junction left unmatched. As DNA, the CDR3 is TGCAGCGTCGGAGACAGGGGGGACACCATATATTTT. Amino acid sequence: CSVGDRGDTIYF.

V usage is TRBV2 and J usage is TRBJ2-7; 9 nucleotides align to TRBD2. J gave up 3 bases and V 0 bases, and 3 bases lay outside the gene matches. Germline values: CDR1 SNHLY, CDR2 FYNNEI. CDR3 length equals 15 residues. In nucleotides, the CDR3 is TGTGCCAGCAGTGAAGCGCCTAGCGGGATCTACGAGCAGTACTTC. Its protein product is CASSEAPSGIYEQYF.

The genes are TRBV20-1 and TRBJ1-4; the match to TRBD1 covers 9 bases. CDR3 length: 14 residues. Germline V lookup: CDR1 DFQATT, CDR2 SNEGSKA (reference sequence). V lost 6 bases and J lost 5; bases outside the gene matches: 7. The DNA of the CDR3 is TGCAGTGCCCACCCGGGACAGGGAAATGAAAAACTGTTTTTT. Protein sequence: CSAHPGQGNEKLFF.

V is TRBV7-9 and J is TRBJ1-2; no clear D gene. CDR3 size: 15 residues. The germline gives CDR1 SEHNR, CDR2 FQNEAQ (reference sequence). Trimming stripped 1 base from V and 10 bases from J, with 19 bases between. The CDR3 loop reads CASSLGHLMEYIYTF. CDR3 DNA sequence: TGTGCCAGCAGCTTAGGACACCTCATGGAGTATATCTACACCTTC. The full variable domain, with the rest looked up from reference TRBV7-9 and TRBJ1-2, is DTGVSQNPRHKITKRGQNVTFRCDPISEHNRLYWYRQTLGQGPEFLTYFQNEAQLEKSRLLSDRFSAERPKGSFSTLEIQRTEQGDSAMYLCASSLGHLMEYIYTFGSGTRLTVV.

The CDR3 protein is CASTFDRGAASPLHF. The DNA of the CDR3 is TGTGCCAGCACCTTCGATAGGGGAGCGGCTTCACCCCTCCACTTT. The V and J genes are TRBV6-6 and TRBJ1-6, with D possibly being TRBD1 (5 bases). The V end lost 7 bases, the J end lost 9 bases, and 19 bases lay between the germline ends. This CDR3 region has 15 residues. In germline, CDR1 is MNHNY, CDR2 SVGAGI (reference sequence).

The chain uses TRBV7-2 and TRBJ2-1, with 7 bases identical to TRBD1. CDR1 is SGHTA, CDR2 FQGNSA, per germline. Trimming at V came to 2 bases and at J to 8 bases, leaving 12 bases not matched to a gene. CDR3 length equals 16 residues. The CDR3 region has the DNA TGTGCCAGCAGCTTATCCGCGACAGGGTCGGTCGATGAGCAGTTCTTC. It is translated as CASSLSATGSVDEQFF.

This clonotype appeared once. This chain links TRBV7-9 with TRBJ2-7, with TRBD1 as a possible D gene (5 bases). Per the germline V gene, CDR1 is SEHNR and CDR2 is FQNEAQ (reference sequence). This CDR3 spans 14 amino acids. Trimming stripped 5 bases from V and 6 bases from J, with 17 bases between. DNA of the CDR3: TGTGCCAGCAGCGTAACAAGGGGTGGAAGCGAGCAGTACTTC. Translating it yields CASSVTRGGSEQYF.

CDR3 residues: CASSLDQLNTEAFF. In DNA, the CDR3 is TGTGCCAGCAGCTTAGACCAGCTAAACACTGAAGCTTTCTTT. This chain uses TRBV7-2 with TRBJ1-1; unclear D gene. The CDR3 consists of 14 residues. Trimming pared 1 base from V and 2 bases from J, leaving 8 bases between. Germline CDR1 and CDR2: SGHTA and FQGNSA. Using reference TRBV7-2 and TRBJ1-1 for the parts outside the CDR3, the full variable domain is GAGVSQSPSNKVTEKGKDVELRCDPISGHTALYWYRQSLGQGLEFLIYFQGNSAPDKSGLPSDRFSAERTGGSVSTLTIQRTQQEDSAVYLCASSLDQLNTEAFFGQGTRLTVV.

Of note for this clonotype: This may be a read error, as it is one base from a much larger clone. The genes are TRBV20-1 and TRBJ1-6, with D perhaps TRBD1 (5 bases). Germline CDR1 is DFQATT and CDR2 is SNEGSKA (reference sequence). The CDR3 extends over 12 amino acids. Trimming removed 2 bases from V and 9 bases from J, with 8 bases in between. DNA of the CDR3: TGCAGTGCTAGACAGGGAGGTTCACCCCTCCACTTT. It is translated as CSARQGGSPLHF.

This clonotype appeared once. The genes are TRBV10-3 and TRBJ2-5, with 8 bases fitting TRBD2. The V gene's germline CDR1 is ENHRY and CDR2 SYGVKD. The CDR3 loop spans 15 amino acids. V shed 6 bases and J 11 bases; nucleotides not matched to a gene: 17. The CDR3 DNA reads as TGTGCCATCAGAGGGGGTAGCGGGGTTTACAATGAGCAGTACTTC. Amino acid sequence: CAIRGGSGVYNEQYF.

The gene calls are TRBV4-3 and TRBJ1-2; D call uncertain. The CDR3 has 15 residues. CDR1 LGHNA and CDR2 YSLEER come from the germline V gene. Trimming took 1 base from V and 5 from J, leaving 14 bases between them. The CDR3, as DNA: TGCGCCAGCAGCCAAGGGACCGCCCGAGGGTATGGCTACACCTTC. This encodes CASSQGTARGYGYTF.

This sequence joins TRBV12-3 or TRBV12-4 and TRBJ1-5; D remains unclear. The CDR3 totals 13 residues. The germline V and J ends were trimmed by 4 bases and 6 bases, with 10 bases remaining between them. CDR3 coding DNA: TGTGCCAGCAGTTCCCACGGGTCTCAGCCCCAGCATTTT. This translates into CASSSHGSQPQHF.

The chain is built from TRBV11-2 and TRBJ2-1; tentatively, D is TRBD2 (7 bases). This CDR3 is 16 amino acids long. The V and J ends lost 1 base and 6 bases respectively, with 16 bases between them. The germline CDR1 and CDR2 sequences are SGHAT and FQNNGV. CDR3 sequence (DNA): TGTGCCAGCAGCTTAGTGAGGACTAGGGGGGCCAATGAGCAGTTCTTC. Residues: CASSLVRTRGANEQFF.

The rearrangement joins TRBV20-1 to TRBJ2-2; the D gene is possibly TRBD2 (6 bases). The germline gives CDR1 DFQATT, CDR2 SNEGSKA (reference sequence). The CDR3 loop spans 14 amino acids. The V end lost 5 bases, the J end lost 4 bases, and 14 bases lay between the germline ends. CDR3 sequence: CSAGRLGSTGELFF. For the CDR3, the DNA is TGCAGTGCTGGGCGACTAGGAAGCACCGGGGAGCTGTTTTTT.

A few counts support this clonotype. This chain connects TRBV5-1 to TRBJ2-1; D unclear. This CDR3 region has 15 residues. With 3 bases removed from V and 7 bases from J, the gap between germline ends came to 17 bases. Germline CDR1 and CDR2: SGHRS and YFSETQ. CDR3 loop: CASSSSGSRRNEQFF. The CDR3 nucleotides read TGCGCCAGCAGCTCCTCCGGGTCCAGAAGGAATGAGCAGTTCTTC.

The sample holds one count of this clonotype. The rearrangement uses TRBV28 and TRBJ1-4; D uncertain. Germline V gene data show CDR1 as MDHEN and CDR2 as SYDVKM. This CDR3 region has 13 residues. Trimming removed 4 bases from V and 8 bases from J, with 11 bases in between. CDR3 bases: TGTGCCAGCAGTTCTCCCGGACGGGAAAAACTGTTTTTT. It specifies CASSSPGREKLFF.

The chain joins TRBV6-5 to TRBJ2-7, with D unclear. CDR1 and CDR2 from the germline V gene are MNHEY and SVGAGI. V gave up 6 bases and J gave up 2 bases, with 14 bases separating them. This CDR3 has 14 residues. CDR3 protein: CASSPDLAPYEQYF. DNA for the CDR3: TGTGCCAGCAGCCCCGACCTGGCTCCCTACGAGCAGTACTTC.

Written as DNA, the CDR3 is TGCACTCGGAGGACTAGCGGGAGAAATGAGCAGTTCTTC. Translating gives CTRRTSGRNEQFF. The genes are TRBV20-1 and TRBJ2-1; TRBD2 aligns across 13 bases. Per germline, CDR1 DFQATT and CDR2 SNEGSKA (reference sequence). The CDR3 extends over 13 amino acids.

The rearrangement links TRBV7-3 to TRBJ1-1, with D possibly being TRBD1 (6 bases). Germline loops: CDR1 SGHTA, CDR2 FQGTGA. CDR3 length: 16 amino acids. Trimming shortened V by 5 bases and J by 1 base, and 17 bases separated the two germline ends. The CDR3 reads CASSLLPGHQNTEAFF. The CDR3 DNA reads TGTGCCAGCAGCCTCCTGCCGGGACATCAGAACACTGAAGCTTTCTTT.

This clonotype has a handful of counts. The V and J genes are TRBV7-9 and TRBJ1-2; D gene uncertain. V lost 1 base to trimming and J lost 6 bases, with 18 bases between them. This CDR3 is built from 16 residues. CDR1 and CDR2 (germline): SEHNR, FQNEAQ (reference sequence). The CDR3: CASSLDNLVHQNGYTF. The CDR3 DNA is TGTGCCAGCAGCTTAGATAACCTGGTTCACCAAAATGGCTACACCTTC.

The chain has TRBV20-1 and TRBJ2-5, with 8 bases matching TRBD2. Per the germline V gene, CDR1 is DFQATT and CDR2 is SNEGSKA (reference sequence). CDR3 size: 18 residues. J gave up 11 bases and V 0 bases, and 23 bases lay outside the gene matches. The CDR3 DNA sequence: TGCAGTGCTAGAGATCGTTCAAGGTTGGCGGGAGGAGGGAATGAGCAGTACTTC. Protein product: CSARDRSRLAGGGNEQYF.

The V gene is TRBV7-8, the J gene TRBJ2-2, with 8 bases that match TRBD2. V trimming: 4 bases; J trimming: 4 bases; junction bases outside the gene matches: 5. This CDR3 is built from 15 residues. Per the germline V gene, CDR1 is SGHVS and CDR2 is FQNEAQ. The CDR3 sequence is CASSWGLGTTGELFF. CDR3 bases: TGTGCCAGCAGCTGGGGACTAGGGACCACCGGGGAGCTGTTTTTT.

The chain has TRBV27 and TRBJ1-2; 7 nucleotides line up with TRBD1. Unmatched junction bases numbered 18, after V lost 5 bases and J lost 12 bases. The CDR3 sequence is 15 residues long. Germline CDR1 is MNHEY and CDR2 is SMNVEV (reference sequence). The CDR3 loop is CASSPDRAVLRGHTF. CDR3 coding DNA: TGTGCCAGCAGTCCTGACAGGGCTGTGTTACGGGGCCACACCTTC.

This clonotype was seen just once. This chain links TRBV10-3 with TRBJ2-7, with D perhaps TRBD2 (5 bases). This CDR3 comprises 13 residues. The V end lost 11 bases, the J end lost 3 bases, and 17 bases lay between the germline ends. CDR1 is ENHRY, CDR2 SYGVKD, per germline. The CDR3 DNA is TGTGCCGTGCAACCTTCCGGGATCTACGAGCAGTACTTC. Protein product: CAVQPSGIYEQYF.